A selection of T cell receptor beta chains follows, all from one sample in a study of graft-versus-host responses after intestinal transplantation. These receptors lack a known antigen. Only in-frame clones appear in the TCRdb table, and some are missing; sequencing was by immunoSEQ multiplex PCR. The table lists 95,000 to 130,000 clones, about nine tenths of them singletons. The sample in question was unstimulated CD4+ T cells sorted from spleen or lymph node cells, obtained before intestinal transplant. These receptors all stem from a human donor who received an intestinal transplant. The CDR3 runs from the conserved cysteine through the conserved F or W. The order of the fields is J gene, D gene, V gene, clone size, CDR3 DNA, CDR3 protein. A D gene is named only where the DNA matches it firmly. For some rows the clone size is stated as once, few or many, or as a class when expanded; others skip it.

TRBJ2-2 TRBD1 TRBV7-2 . TGTGCCAGCAGCCCCTATTCAGGGGGCTGGACCGGGGAGCTGTTTTTT CASSPYSGGWTGELFF
TRBJ1-4 . TRBV11-2 . TGTGCCAGCAGCCCATTAGGGTCTTGGGGGGGGAATGAAAAACTGTTTTTT CASSPLGSWGGNEKLFF
TRBJ1-5 TRBD1 TRBV6-5 once TGTGCCAGCGGCCGGACAGGGAGAAATAATCAGCCCCAGCATTTT CASGRTGRNNQPQHF
TRBJ1-2 . TRBV19 . TGTGCCAGTAGCACAAGCCAGACAGGCTCCTATGGCTACACCTTC CASSTSQTGSYGYTF
TRBJ2-7 TRBD1 TRBV10-1 . TGCGCCAGCAGTGAGTCGGGGACAGGCGAGCAGTACTTC CASSESGTGEQYF
TRBJ1-4 . TRBV2 few TGTGCCAGCAGGGACGGAGGACGGGCACTGTTTTTT CASRDGGRALFF
TRBJ2-3 TRBD2 TRBV9 . TGTGCCAGCAGCGTAGGTTGGCTAGCGGGAGGAATAGATACGCAGTATTTT CASSVGWLAGGIDTQYF
TRBJ2-2 . TRBV5-1 . TGCGCCAGCAGCTTAAGCACCGGGGCCGGGGAGCTGTTTTTT CASSLSTGAGELFF
TRBJ2-7 . TRBV7-2 . TGTGCCAGCAGCTTTCGGGGGGCCCTCGGCGAGCAGTACTTC CASSFRGALGEQYF
TRBJ1-6 . TRBV19 . TGTGCCACTGCCCCCGGGGACTTCTATAATTCACCCCTCCACTTT CATAPGDFYNSPLHF
TRBJ2-7 . TRBV2 . TGTGCCAGCAGTGCCCGGGACTCATCCTACGAGCAGTACTTC CASSARDSSYEQYF
TRBJ2-1 TRBD2 TRBV5-1 . TGCGCCAGCAGCTTCGTAGCGGGAGAAAGGAATGAGCAGTTCTTC CASSFVAGERNEQFF
TRBJ1-6 . TRBV7-2 . TGTGCCAGCAGCCTCACCGACAGGTCAAATTCACCCCTCCACTTT CASSLTDRSNSPLHF
TRBJ1-5 . TRBV6-1 few TGTGCCAGCACAGCCCACAGTATAAGCAATCAGCCCCAGCATTTT CASTAHSISNQPQHF
TRBJ1-5 TRBD1 TRBV6-1 . TGTGCCAGCAGCCTGGCCATAAGACAGGGCCCCCAGCATTTT CASSLAIRQGPQHF
TRBJ1-5 TRBD1 TRBV18 . TGTGCCAGCTCAGGAGCAGGGGGGAATGGCAATCAGCCCCAGCATTTT CASSGAGGNGNQPQHF
TRBJ2-7 . TRBV6-8 few TGTGCCAGCAGTTACTCGGGCCTTTACGAGCAGTACTTC CASSYSGLYEQYF
TRBJ1-1 . TRBV6-5 . TGTGCCAGCAGTTACTCAAGACGGACAAACACTGAAGCTTTCTTT CASSYSRRTNTEAFF
TRBJ2-6 . TRBV5-6 . TGTGCCAGCAGCCCGTCCCGGGACTTATATGGGGCCAACGTCCTGACTTTC CASSPSRDLYGANVLTF
TRBJ2-1 . TRBV12-5 . TGTGCTAGTGGTTTGGTTGTCGGTGAGCAGTTCTTC CASGLVVGEQFF
TRBJ1-2 . TRBV11-2 . TGTGCCAGCAGCTTAGGTTCAGTCAACTATGGCTACACCTTC CASSLGSVNYGYTF
TRBJ2-2 TRBD1 TRBV6-5 . TGTGCCAGCAGTTACGCCAGGGGGTTGAACACCGGGGAGCTGTTTTTT CASSYARGLNTGELFF
TRBJ2-7 . TRBV2 . TGTGCCAGCAGCGACAGTCCCTACGAGCAGTACTTC CASSDSPYEQYF
TRBJ1-2 . TRBV5-1 . TGCGCCAGCAGCCGTGGGAGAATCTATGGCTACACCTTC CASSRGRIYGYTF
TRBJ2-2 TRBD1 TRBV2 once TGTGCCAGCAGGTTCGACAGGGGGCTACGCACCGGGGAGCTGTTTTTT CASRFDRGLRTGELFF
TRBJ2-1 TRBD1 TRBV7-3 once TGTGCCAGCAGCTTAGCAGGGGGCACCTACAATGAGCAGTTCTTC CASSLAGGTYNEQFF
TRBJ2-3 TRBD2 TRBV7-8 . TGTGCCAGCAGCTTAGCTAGCGGGGGCACAGATACGCAGTATTTT CASSLASGGTDTQYF
TRBJ2-1 . TRBV11-2 once TGTGCCAGCAGCTTAGCGGGCAATGAGCAGTTCTTC CASSLAGNEQFF
TRBJ2-7 . TRBV19 . TGTGCCAGTAGTATCGTCGGGAAAGAGTACGAGCAGTACTTC CASSIVGKEYEQYF
TRBJ1-2 . TRBV7-2 few TGTGCCAGCAGCCTACAGGGAAATGGCTACACCTTC CASSLQGNGYTF
TRBJ2-7 TRBD1 TRBV5-3 . TGTGCCAGAAGCTTGGGAGATCCGGGACAGGGTAACTCCTACGAGCAGTACTTC CARSLGDPGQGNSYEQYF
TRBJ2-1 TRBD2 TRBV5-6 . TGTGCCAGCAGCTTGGGCGCGGGAGCTGTCAATGAGCAGTTCTTC CASSLGAGAVNEQFF
TRBJ1-4 TRBD1 TRBV30 few TGTGCCTGGGGACAGGGACCTAATGAAAAACTGTTTTTT CAWGQGPNEKLFF
TRBJ2-3 TRBD2 TRBV11-2 . TGTGCCAGCAGCTTATGGGGGGGGGTCAGATCGGGATCAGGGGATACGCAGTATTTT CASSLWGGVRSGSGDTQYF
TRBJ2-5 TRBD1 TRBV28 . TGTGCCAGCAGTCCGAACGGACAGGGGCAGACCCAGTACTTC CASSPNGQGQTQYF
TRBJ2-3 . TRBV25-1 once TGTGCCAGCAGTGAATGGAGTCAGGGGCGCGCAGATACGCAGTATTTT CASSEWSQGRADTQYF
TRBJ1-1 TRBD1 TRBV6-1 . TGTGCCAGCAGTGAACGAACAGGGGATGGCAACACTGAAGCTTTCTTT CASSERTGDGNTEAFF
TRBJ2-3 TRBD2 TRBV9 . TGTGCCAGCAGCGTAGGGGCGGGGGACACAGATACGCAGTATTTT CASSVGAGDTDTQYF
TRBJ2-5 . TRBV7-3 . TGTGCCAGCAGCCCCGGCGGGGCCGGGGAGACCCAGTACTTC CASSPGGAGETQYF
TRBJ2-5 TRBD1 TRBV7-2 . TGTGCCAGCAGTTTACAGGGGGCGGAGACCCAGTACTTC CASSLQGAETQYF
TRBJ1-2 . TRBV19 . TGTGCCAGTAGTAATACTAACTATGGCTACACCTTC CASSNTNYGYTF